This T cell receptor beta chain was captured in a study of Ad26.COV2.S vaccination and SARS-CoV-2 variants. Study in general: In the COV1001 trial, the donor was in the Ad26.COV2.S arm.

Germline-derived CDR1 and CDR2 are SGHVS and FQNEAQ. The CDR3 spans 13 residues. Trimming left V 2 bases short and J 4 bases short, with 6 bases between. Assay: immunoSEQ multiplex PCR; the TCRdb copy retains only in-frame clones and omits some. The repertoire includes some 400,000 clones, 89% of them detected once, and under 2% sits in the top ten. Treatment: around 19 received Ad26.COV2.S at low or high dose, single or two shots; 5 received placebo; per-sample allocation not given. The samples were gathered on day 63 after the first injection of vaccine or placebo. A Boston donor was an adult aged 18-55 years.

The source was peripheral blood, collected in a trial of Ad26.COV2.S vaccine versus placebo. The sequence came from a person between 18 and 60 years old who received the Ad26.COV2.S COVID-19 vaccine or a placebo. This chain links TRBV7-8 with TRBJ2-1; unclear D gene. CDR3 residues: CASSLIVYNEQFF. CDR3 in DNA: TGTGCCAGCAGCTTAATAGTATACAATGAGCAGTTCTTC.